These 9 T cell receptor beta chains were all obtained from the same sample, sequenced in a study of T cells after yellow fever vaccination. TCRdb called the 5' RACE reads again in MiXCR, with one record for every CDR3 protein. The sample includes 300,000 to 350,000 distinct CDR3 sequences, approximately 4% of them seen just once. Sequenced here: PBMCs, sampled 15 days after the yellow fever booster vaccination. These receptors came from a man aged 18 to 29 who received the YFV17D yellow fever vaccine.

The rearrangement links TRBV20-1 to TRBJ1-2; a possible D gene is TRBD1 (6 bases). The CDR3 is 11 amino acids. Deletions cut 1 base from V and 8 bases from J, with 8 bases between. Germline CDR1 DFQATT, CDR2 SNEGSKA (reference sequence). CDR3 loop: CSARVRGGYTF. CDR3 sequence (DNA): TGCAGTGCTAGAGTTAGGGGGGGCTACACCTTC.

V and J are TRBV7-2 and TRBJ1-1; TRBD1 aligns across 8 bases. Trimming cost V 1 base and J 5 bases; bases outside gene matches: 6. Germline values: CDR1 SGHTA, CDR2 FQGNSA. This CDR3 comprises 15 residues. Here the CDR3 reads CASSLVDRVETEAFF. DNA of the CDR3: TGTGCCAGCAGCTTAGTGGACAGGGTGGAAACTGAAGCTTTCTTT.

This clonotype was seen a few times. The V and J genes are TRBV10-3 and TRBJ1-2; D unclear. The length of the CDR3 is 14 residues. V was shortened by 2 bases and J by 8 bases, with 15 bases between the two germline ends. Germline assignment: CDR1 ENHRY and CDR2 SYGVKD. This CDR3 reads CAISELGGKDGYTF. The DNA for the CDR3 is TGTGCCATCAGTGAGCTGGGAGGAAAGGACGGCTACACCTTC.

The chain recombines TRBV5-5 with TRBJ1-2; TRBD1 matches 7 bases. The V and J ends lost 2 bases and 7 bases, in that order; junction bases with no gene match: 8. The CDR3 length is 14 residues. Germline values: CDR1 SGHKS, CDR2 YYEKEE (reference sequence). The CDR3 nucleotides read TGTGCCAGCAGCTTATTTTGGGACAGTAGTGGCTACACCTTC. It codes for CASSLFWDSSGYTF.

The chain recombines TRBV6-5 with TRBJ1-1; D is unclear. Germline assignment: CDR1 MNHEY and CDR2 SVGAGI. CDR3 length: 15 amino acids. V gave up 0 bases and J gave up 3 bases, with 11 bases separating them. CDR3 residues: CASSYSRWEDTEAFF. The CDR3 coding sequence is TGTGCCAGCAGTTACTCGAGGTGGGAGGACACTGAAGCTTTCTTT.

This clonotype was found a few times. This chain connects TRBV4-1 to TRBJ1-5; weak D call: TRBD1 (5 bases). The germline V and J ends were trimmed by 4 bases and 5 bases, with 12 bases remaining between them. There are 14 residues in the CDR3. The V gene's germline CDR1 is MGHRA and CDR2 YSYEKL. The CDR3 sequence: CASSPKGVHQPQHF. The CDR3 DNA sequence: TGCGCCAGCAGCCCTAAAGGGGTTCATCAGCCCCAGCATTTT.

This clonotype was seen only a few times. The V gene is TRBV29-1, the J gene TRBJ1-2; D not certain. The CDR3 runs 11 residues. Trimming took 4 bases from V and 8 from J, leaving 11 bases between them. CDR1 and CDR2 from the germline V gene are SQVTM and ANQGSEA. Written as DNA, the CDR3 is TGCAGCGTTGCATTGACCGGCGGCTACACCTTC. As protein: CSVALTGGYTF.

This clonotype was detected ten times or more. This chain joins TRBV5-5 and TRBJ2-7, with a tentative D call TRBD1 (5 bases). V was shortened by 4 bases and J by 5 bases, with 13 bases between the two germline ends. Germline values: CDR1 SGHKS, CDR2 YYEKEE (reference sequence). This CDR3 has 13 amino acids. The CDR3 DNA reads TGTGCCAGCAGCCCCGGGCTCAGGGACGAGCAGTACGTC. This gives the protein CASSPGLRDEQYV.

In DNA, the CDR3 is TGTGCCAGCAGCTCAGGAGGGGGCGGCCTGAACACTGAAGCTTTCTTT. Amino acid sequence: CASSSGGGGLNTEAFF. This chain joins TRBV7-9 and TRBJ1-1; 7 nucleotides align to TRBD1. The CDR3 length is 16 residues. Germline CDR1 SEHNR, CDR2 FQNEAQ (reference sequence). V was pared by 4 bases and J by 0 bases, with 8 bases of the junction left unmatched.